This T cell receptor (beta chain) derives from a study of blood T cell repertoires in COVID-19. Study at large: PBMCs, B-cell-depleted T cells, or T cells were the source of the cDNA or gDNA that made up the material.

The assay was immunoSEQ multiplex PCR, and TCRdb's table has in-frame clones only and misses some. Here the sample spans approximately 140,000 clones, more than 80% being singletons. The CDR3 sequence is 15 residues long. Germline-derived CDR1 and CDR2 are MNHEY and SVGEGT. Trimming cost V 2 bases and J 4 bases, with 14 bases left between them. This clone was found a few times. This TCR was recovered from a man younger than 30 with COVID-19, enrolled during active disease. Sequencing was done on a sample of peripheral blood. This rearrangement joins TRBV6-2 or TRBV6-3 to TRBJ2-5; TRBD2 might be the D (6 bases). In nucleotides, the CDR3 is TGTGCCAGCAGTTACGAGGGAGGTGGGCCAGAGACCCAGTACTTC. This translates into CASSYEGGGPETQYF.